This is a list of T cell receptor beta chains from one sample in a study of OX40 agonist ivuxolimab in advanced cancers. The data were produced by immunoSEQ multiplex PCR, yet TCRdb's version contains in-frame clones alone and is incomplete. The sample consists of 60,000 to 75,000 clones, around 92% of them appearing once. Sequencing was performed on CD4+ or CD8+ T cells sorted from blood, taken in a trial of the OX40 agonist ivuxolimab. These receptor sequences come from an adult with an advanced solid tumor such as melanoma, head and neck, liver or kidney cancer. Each CDR3 is given with its conserved first and last residue. The order of the fields is V gene, J gene, clone size, D gene, CDR3 length, CDR3 protein, CDR3 DNA. D genes are given only for firm matches. Not every row has a clone size; where given, it reads once, few, many or a size class.

>TRBV7-9|TRBJ2-3|-|TRBD1|17
CASSLASGGALTDTQYF
TGTGCCAGCAGCTTAGCGTCAGGGGGTGCCCTCACAGATACGCAGTATTTT
>TRBV5-4|TRBJ1-4|-|-|15
CASSFSGSVNEKLFF
TGTGCCAGCAGCTTTTCAGGGTCCGTTAATGAAAAACTGTTTTTT
>TRBV6-5|TRBJ2-7|-|-|11
CASTGAYEQYF
TGTGCCAGCACCGGGGCTTACGAGCAGTACTTC
>TRBV29-1|TRBJ2-7|-|-|13
CSVERGEFYEQYF
TGCAGCGTTGAGAGAGGAGAATTCTACGAGCAGTACTTC
>TRBV2|TRBJ2-7|-|-|11
CASTIAYEQYF
TGTGCCAGTACAATCGCCTACGAGCAGTACTTC
>TRBV9|TRBJ2-3|-|TRBD2|14
CASSASGSTDTQYF
TGTGCCAGCAGCGCTAGCGGGAGCACAGATACGCAGTATTTT
>TRBV7-2|TRBJ2-1|-|-|13
CASSSGSYNEQFF
TGTGCCAGCAGCTCAGGGTCGTACAATGAGCAGTTCTTC
>TRBV27|TRBJ2-7|-|-|14
CASSPIQGEYEQYF
TGTGCCAGCAGTCCAATACAGGGAGAGTACGAGCAGTACTTC
>TRBV6-1|TRBJ1-4|-|-|13
CASTNRVEEKLFF
TGTGCCAGCACCAACAGGGTTGAGGAAAAACTGTTTTTT
>TRBV6-7|TRBJ2-3|-|TRBD2|17
CASSYSSSGGCTDTQYF
TGTGCCAGCAGTTACTCTTCCAGCGGGGGATGCACAGATACGCAGTATTTT
>TRBV9|TRBJ1-5|few|-|14
CASSVHSSNQPQHF
TGTGCCAGCAGCGTACATTCTAGCAATCAGCCCCAGCATTTT
>TRBV6-5|TRBJ2-3|-|-|15
CASSYGGGGSDTQYF
TGTGCCAGCAGTTACGGGGGAGGGGGATCGGATACGCAGTATTTT
>TRBV30|TRBJ2-6|once|-|16
CAWRVSLYSGANVLTF
TGTGCCTGGAGAGTAAGCTTATATTCTGGGGCCAACGTCCTGACTTTC
>TRBV15|TRBJ1-6|-|TRBD1|17
CATSRTNPGTVNSPLHF
TGTGCCACCAGCAGAACCAATCCCGGGACAGTTAATTCACCCCTCCACTTT
>TRBV18|TRBJ2-7|-|-|14
CASSPLDNSYEQYF
TGTGCCAGCTCACCACTTGACAATTCCTACGAGCAGTACTTC
>TRBV16|TRBJ1-3|once|TRBD1|16
CASSQSRDSSGNTIYF
TGTGCCAGCAGCCAATCGAGGGACAGCTCTGGAAACACCATATATTTT
>TRBV6-5|TRBJ2-1|-|TRBD2|16
CASSYSLAGGNNEQFF
TGTGCCAGCAGTTACTCACTGGCGGGAGGGAACAATGAGCAGTTCTTC
>TRBV10-3|TRBJ1-2|-|-|14
CAISEWTEYNGYTF
TGTGCCATCAGTGAGTGGACGGAGTACAATGGCTACACCTTC
>TRBV4-1|TRBJ2-1|-|TRBD2|16
CASSQDSGGAYNEQFF
TGCGCCAGCAGCCAGGATAGCGGGGGGGCCTACAATGAGCAGTTCTTC
>TRBV19|TRBJ2-1|-|-|13
CASSYDSYNEQFF
TGTGCCAGTAGTTACGACTCCTACAATGAGCAGTTCTTC
>TRBV4-1|TRBJ2-7|-|-|15
CASSHTQVGSYEQYF
TGCGCCAGCAGCCATACTCAAGTGGGATCGTACGAGCAGTACTTC
>TRBV27|TRBJ2-3|-|-|15
CASSLGTVRADTQYF
TGTGCCAGCAGTTTAGGAACGGTTCGGGCAGATACGCAGTATTTT
>TRBV27|TRBJ2-1|-|-|12
CASSSPTGEQFF
TGTGCCAGCAGTTCCCCGACTGGAGAGCAGTTCTTC
>TRBV23-1|TRBJ1-2|-|-|17
CASSRPGVAGISYGYTF
TGCGCCAGCAGTCGTCCGGGAGTAGCAGGGATTAGCTATGGCTACACCTTC
>TRBV27|TRBJ2-1|-|TRBD2|19
CASSFLVGLAGGGYNEQFF
TGTGCCAGCAGTTTTTTGGTGGGACTAGCGGGAGGCGGGTACAATGAGCAGTTCTTC
>TRBV7-9|TRBJ2-2|-|-|14
CASSPRVSTGELFF
TGTGCCAGCAGCCCAAGGGTTAGCACCGGGGAGCTGTTTTTT